The rows below give T cell receptor beta chains drawn from one sample of a study of shared clonotypes between healthy human individuals. Assay: immunoSEQ multiplex PCR; the TCRdb copy retains only in-frame clones and omits some. The sample consists of a few million clones, 90% to 95% of them appearing once. Input material: naive CD4+ T cells sorted from blood. The receptor set was obtained from a man aged 18 to 29 in good health. CDR3s include the opening cysteine and the closing phenylalanine or tryptophan. D genes are given only for firm matches. Rows give clone size only sometimes, using once, few, many, or a class for an expanded clone.

TRBJ2-7 NA TRBV7-2 TRBD2 TGTGCCAGCAGCTTAGGACTAGCGGGAGACGAGCAGTACTTC CASSLGLAGDEQYF
TRBJ2-7 once TRBV19 TRBD2 TGTGCCAGTAGTCCCGGGACTAGCGGGGTTTACGAGCAGTACTTC CASSPGTSGVYEQYF
TRBJ1-2 once TRBV27 NA TGTGCCAGCAGTCCCCACTCGGCTGTCTATGGCTACACCTTC CASSPHSAVYGYTF
TRBJ2-3 NA TRBV27 NA TGTGCCAGCAGTTTTGAGGGGTACGGGGGTACGCAGTATTTT CASSFEGYGGTQYF
TRBJ1-5 once TRBV6-6 NA TGTGCCAGCGAGGAGGCCGGGGGAGCGAGTCAGCCCCAGCATTTT CASEEAGGASQPQHF
TRBJ2-1 NA TRBV7-2 TRBD2 TGTGCCAGCAGCTTAGTTGCGGGAGTTCGCAATGAGCAGTTCTTC CASSLVAGVRNEQFF
TRBJ2-7 NA TRBV4-3 NA TGCGCCAGCAGCCAAGAGATGCCCTCCTACGAGCAGTACTTC CASSQEMPSYEQYF
TRBJ2-7 NA TRBV10-3 NA TGTGCCATCAGAGGGAGCTCCTACGAGCAGTACTTC CAIRGSSYEQYF
TRBJ2-1 NA TRBV10-1 NA TGCGCCAGCAGTGAGCAGGGAATTGTCGATGAGCAGTTCTTC CASSEQGIVDEQFF
TRBJ1-1 NA TRBV27 NA TGTGCCAGCAGTCCCCGACAGAGCCTGAACACTGAAGCTTTCTTT CASSPRQSLNTEAFF
TRBJ2-3 NA TRBV19 TRBD2 TGTGCCAGTAGTTCCGCGGGGGGACAATTCACAGATACGCAGTATTTT CASSSAGGQFTDTQYF
TRBJ2-5 once TRBV6-1 NA TGTGCCAGCAGTGGGATCTTGCGGGGACAAGAGACCCAGTACTTC CASSGILRGQETQYF
TRBJ1-6 NA TRBV28 TRBD1 TGTGCCAGCAGTCCTCCTGACAGGGACGACTCACCCCTCCACTTT CASSPPDRDDSPLHF
TRBJ1-2 NA TRBV2 TRBD1 TGTGCCAGCAGTGGCCTTAGGGACAGCTCTTTTTCTGGGTATGGCTACACCTTC CASSGLRDSSFSGYGYTF
TRBJ2-1 NA TRBV5-1 NA TGCGCCAGCAGCAACAACTCCGTTATATCTACAAATGAGCAGTTCTTC CASSNNSVISTNEQFF
TRBJ1-4 once TRBV19 NA TGTGCCAGTCCCCCCCCAGGATGGGAAAAACTGTTTTTT CASPPPGWEKLFF
TRBJ1-1 NA TRBV5-1 TRBD1 TGCGCCAGCAGCTTGGGGGACAGTAAAAACACTGAAGCTTTCTTT CASSLGDSKNTEAFF
TRBJ1-4 once TRBV15 NA TGTGCCACCAGCGGGAGACAGGTGGGGTCGGAAAAACTGTTTTTT CATSGRQVGSEKLFF
TRBJ1-5 once TRBV19 NA TGTGCCAGTTCTCGGGACAGCAATCAGCCCCAGCATTTT CASSRDSNQPQHF